This TCR beta chain was captured by sequencing in a study of naive and memory T cell subsets (dated by TCRdb to 2016 to 2017). In terms of the full investigation: An open-source, UMI-based TCR alpha and beta sequencing pipeline was applied to sorted naive and memory peripheral blood T cell subsets. IgG serology results and the functional CMV T cell responses were in complete agreement. RNA was DNase-treated and reverse transcribed with TCR constant-region primers, mostly using SuperScript III. Summary of the overall study and its limitations: In both CD4 and CD8 cells, a rise in Gini index and a fall in Shannon and inverse Simpson diversity were observed from naive through CM, EM and EMRA. Clonotypes were defined as single alpha or beta chain sequences, not paired alpha/beta receptors. RNA-based TCR counts may be affected by expression changes linked to T cell activation and differentiation. After error correction, over 85% of naive TCR sequences appeared only once, giving much steeper abundance distributions than memory subsets. A power law was followed by TCR abundance, with an exponent that differed between naive and memory subsets but was consistent across the three individuals. The repertoire findings for the naive and memory subsets could not be validated against a ground truth because none was available.

Library generation was performed with UMI-ligation and nested PCR. The beta constant-region primer was an equimolar mix of two oligonucleotides covering both TRBC1 and TRBC2. T4 RNA ligase 1 ligated a single-stranded oligonucleotide carrying the SP2 primer and a 12-nucleotide UMI to the cDNA 3' end. Four rounds of PCR, combining the SP2 primer with nested alpha and beta constant-region primers, were used to amplify the ligated cDNA. The ligation reaction was incubated at 16°C for about 18-24 hours. PCR2 was usually performed as a SYBR Green qPCR and halted at a preset threshold so that over-amplification would not occur. All purifications after the first were performed with Agencourt AMPure XP magnetic beads. Libraries were quantified by Qubit and checked on a TapeStation, where a main peak was expected near 650 bp. The pooled libraries were sequenced on an Illumina MiSeq using v2 2x251 paired-end kits, which usually yielded about 0.95-2 million reads per sample. Each sample's library went into the pool at about 4.1 nM, and roughly 4.5-8% PhiX was added to help with cluster recognition. In the authors' own workflow: FASTQ reads processed by Demultiplexor were assigned V and J genes by Decombinator through tag matching that tolerated a single base-pair mismatch. UMIs were used by Collapsinator to correct both sequencing errors and frequency errors arising from PCR heterogeneity. TCRs were translated and CDR3s were extracted from the conserved cysteine to the FGXG phenylalanine by CDR3Translator, with non-productive sequences being flagged. Gini, Shannon entropy and inverse Simpson indices were calculated on repertoires subsampled to equal numbers of UMI-defined TCRs. Within the linear range, a power law was fitted to clonotype abundance distributions using maximum likelihood. Similar UMI counts, unique TCR numbers and clonal distributions were obtained with the pipeline and with MIGEC on one naive CD8 sample. The repertoires were searched for 7,322 CMV-associated CDR3 sequences that had been compiled from VDJdb and a published dataset. TCRdb reanalyzed the raw reads on its own, using fastp at Q25 for trimming and MiXCR for clone calling, and kept in-frame beta chains. Here each entry gathers all rows of one CDR3 protein and keeps the most common genes and DNA. The authors' filters were not applied to this entry. The sample table records about 85,000 distinct CDR3 sequences; around 12% of these occur just once. The ten largest make up roughly 0.9% of the sample.

TCR alpha and beta chain libraries were amplified separately from the second PCR step onward. CMV status of each donor was established by measuring IFNgamma production from CD4+ T cells after fresh PBMCs were stimulated overnight with CMV viral lysate. CD4 T cells were positively selected using Miltenyi beads, after which CD8 T cells were positively selected from the CD4-negative fraction. Cells stained for CD3, CD4, CD8, CD45RA, CD27 and a live/dead dye were sorted on a BD Aria II into four subsets by CD45RA and CD27. A few healthy volunteers provided blood, and each donor's sample was split into CD4 and CD8 T cells and then further divided into four differentiation subsets. About 0.11 L of peripheral blood was taken from each donor, and PBMC were separated by density-gradient centrifugation on Ficoll-Paque PLUS. After sorting, cells were lysed in RLT buffer, RNA was extracted using a Qiagen RNeasy kit, and the extracted RNA was stored at -80 degrees C.

V and J are truncated by 5 bases and 0 bases respectively, leaving an intervening sequence of 9 bases. From the cysteine through the phenylalanine, the CDR3 covers 14 amino acids. Kept here is only the CDR3 DNA, which spans 42 bases and is read in frame from base 1. Concerning this clonotype: Its antigen target is currently unknown. No clone much larger than this one lies a single base away; base qualities are absent.

The sequence derives from a human donor in good health. The receptor chain draws on TRBV12-3 or TRBV12-4 and TRBJ2-3, with the D gene not clear enough to name. Material for sequencing was central memory CD4+ T cells from blood. Reading the label with the study, this specimen's cell subset or site is: central memory, CD45RA- CD27+. The CDR3 has the sequence CASSRRTSTDTQYF. In nucleotide form, the sequence is TGTGCCAGCAGTCGACGCACTAGCACAGATACGCAGTATTTT.